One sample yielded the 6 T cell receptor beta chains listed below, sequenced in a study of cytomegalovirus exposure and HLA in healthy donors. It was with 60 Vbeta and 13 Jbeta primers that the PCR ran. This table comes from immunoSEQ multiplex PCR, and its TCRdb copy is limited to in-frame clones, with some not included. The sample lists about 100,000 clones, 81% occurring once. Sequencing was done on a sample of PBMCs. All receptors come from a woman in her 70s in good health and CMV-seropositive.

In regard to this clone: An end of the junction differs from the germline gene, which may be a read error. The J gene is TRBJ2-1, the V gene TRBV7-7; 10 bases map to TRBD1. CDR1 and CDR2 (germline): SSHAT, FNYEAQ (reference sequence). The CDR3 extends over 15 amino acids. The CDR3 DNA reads TGTGCTAGCAGCCCCTTGACAGGGGGCTTTAATGAGCAGTTCTTC. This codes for CASSPLTGGFNEQFF. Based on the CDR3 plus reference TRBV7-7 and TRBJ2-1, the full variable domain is GAGVSQSPRYKVTKRGQDVTLRCDPISSHATLYWYQQALGQGPEFLTYFNYEAQPDKSGLPSDRFSAERPEGSISTLTIQRTEQRDSAMYRCASSPLTGGFNEQFFGPGTRLTVL.

The CDR3 loop reads CASSQGLGTGRWPQHF. The CDR3 DNA reads TGTGCCAGCTCACAGGGATTGGGGACAGGGAGGTGGCCCCAGCATTTT. J is TRBJ1-5 and V is TRBV18, with 9 nucleotides matching TRBD1. With 4 bases clipped from V and 9 bases from J, the junction kept 13 bases outside the gene matches. Germline CDR1 reads KGHSH; CDR2 reads LQKENI. The CDR3 covers 16 residues.

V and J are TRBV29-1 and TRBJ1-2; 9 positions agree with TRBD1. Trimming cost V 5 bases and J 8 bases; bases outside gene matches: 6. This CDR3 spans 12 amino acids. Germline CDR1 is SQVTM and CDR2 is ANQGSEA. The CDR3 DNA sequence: TGCAGCGTTACAGGGGGCACTATCGGCTACACCTTC. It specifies CSVTGGTIGYTF. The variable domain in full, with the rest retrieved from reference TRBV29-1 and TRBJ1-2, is SAVISQKPSRDICQRGTSLTIQCQVDSQVTMMFWYRQQPGQSLTLIATANQGSEATYESGFVIDKFPISRPNLTFSTLTVSNMSPEDSSIYLCSVTGGTIGYTFGSGTRLTVV.

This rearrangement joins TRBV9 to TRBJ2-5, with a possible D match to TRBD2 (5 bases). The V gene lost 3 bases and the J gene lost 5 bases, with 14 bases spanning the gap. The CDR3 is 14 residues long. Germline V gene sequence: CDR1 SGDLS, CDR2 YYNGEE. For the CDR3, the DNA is TGTGCCAGCAGCGACGGACTGGGAGAGGAGACCCAGTACTTC. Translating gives CASSDGLGEETQYF.

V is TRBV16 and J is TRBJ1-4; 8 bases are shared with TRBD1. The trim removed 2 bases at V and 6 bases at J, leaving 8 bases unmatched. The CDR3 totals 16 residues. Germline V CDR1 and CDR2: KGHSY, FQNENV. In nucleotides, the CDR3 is TGTGCCAGCAGCCAAGCCCAGACAGGGGCTTATGAAAAACTGTTTTTT. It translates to CASSQAQTGAYEKLFF.

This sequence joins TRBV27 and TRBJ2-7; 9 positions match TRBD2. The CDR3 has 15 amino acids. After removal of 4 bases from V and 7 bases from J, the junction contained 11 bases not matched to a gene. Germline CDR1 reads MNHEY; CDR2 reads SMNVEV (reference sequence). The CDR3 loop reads CASSSLPAGGREQYF. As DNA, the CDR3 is TGTGCCAGCAGTTCTCTCCCAGCGGGAGGAAGGGAGCAGTACTTC.